This entry is about one T cell receptor (beta chain). The CDR3 runs to 14 residues. The ends lost 6 bases at V and 4 bases at J; junction bases unmatched: 6. The germline V gene has CDR1 LNHDA and CDR2 SQIVND (reference sequence). The sample is drawn from a study of T cell changes during pregnancy in multiple sclerosis. TCRdb's copy holds only in-frame clones and misses some; the assay was immunoSEQ multiplex PCR. The sample records 39,000 or so clones, 80% to 95% being singletons. The receptor was derived from a female donor in good health, enrolled as a control in a pregnancy study. This chain uses TRBV19 with TRBJ2-7, with TRBD1 matching 10 bases. The material sequenced was CD4+ T cells from peripheral blood mononuclear cells, taken after pregnancy. The CDR3, as DNA: TGTGCCAGTAGCTTCGGACAGGGGGTTTACGAGCAGTACTTC. Its protein product is CASSFGQGVYEQYF.